One sample yielded the 27 T cell receptor beta chains listed below, sequenced in a study of a mutant IDH1 vaccine in newly diagnosed glioma. Time point described: week 47, end of study. Each dose delivered 300 ug of mutant IDH1 20-mer peptide subcutaneously with imiquimod. Sequencing used immunoSEQ multiplex PCR; TCRdb keeps in-frame clones, though not all of them. The sample gives under 15,000 clones, around three quarters of which show up once; 4% to 5% is in the top ten. These receptors have no known antigen. Sequencing was performed on PBMCs, taken from a glioma patient whose treatment included an IDH1 peptide vaccine. These receptor sequences come from a woman aged 40 to 50 with glioma.

The chain employs TRBV2 and TRBJ2-5, with D unresolved. Germline V lookup: CDR1 SNHLY, CDR2 FYNNEI. This CDR3 is built from 13 residues. V lost 5 bases to trimming and J lost 2 bases, with 9 bases between them. CDR3 sequence (DNA): TGTGCCAGCAGTCCCCACTATCAAGAGACCCAGTACTTC. Amino acids: CASSPHYQETQYF. The full variable domain, with the rest looked up from reference TRBV2 and TRBJ2-5, is EPEVTQTPSHQVTQMGQEVILRCVPISNHLYFYWYRQILGQKVEFLVSFYNNEISEKSEIFDDQFSVERPDGSNFTLKIRSTKLEDSAMYFCASSPHYQETQYFGPGTRLLVL.

This clone came up once. V usage is TRBV14 and J usage is TRBJ2-7; the match to TRBD1 covers 7 bases. Germline V CDR1 and CDR2: SGHDN, FVKESK. The length of the CDR3 is 17 residues. Trimming took 4 bases from V and 4 from J; bases not matched to a gene: 16. The CDR3, as DNA: TGTGCCAGCAGCCCACGAAGGACAGGCTCGGTCCTGTACGAGCAGTACTTC. Encoded protein: CASSPRRTGSVLYEQYF.

CDR3 sequence (DNA): TGTGCCAGTAGTATAGAAGAGGGACCTGAAGCTTTCTTT. As protein: CASSIEEGPEAFF. V usage is TRBV19 and J usage is TRBJ1-1; TRBD1 is a possible D gene (5 bases). The V and J ends lost 0 bases and 6 bases respectively, with 8 bases between them. Germline CDR1 and CDR2: LNHDA and SQIVND (reference sequence). This CDR3 comprises 13 residues.

V is TRBV2 and J is TRBJ2-3, with a tentative D call TRBD2 (5 bases). Germline CDR1 and CDR2: SNHLY and FYNNEI. CDR3 size: 15 residues. Trimming left V 4 bases short and J 0 bases short, with 11 bases between. The CDR3 protein is CASSGSVISTDTQYF. CDR3 in DNA: TGTGCCAGCAGTGGTAGCGTCATAAGCACAGATACGCAGTATTTT.

This chain links TRBV7-3 with TRBJ1-6; D remains unclear. V was cut by 5 bases and J by 5 bases, with 7 bases left in between. The germline CDR1 and CDR2 sequences are SGHTA and FQGTGA. The CDR3 has 13 residues. CDR3: CASSQTNNSPLHF. The CDR3 nucleotides are TGTGCCAGCAGCCAGACTAATAATTCACCCCTCCACTTT.

The chain links TRBV27 to TRBJ2-5; possible D gene TRBD1, 6 bases. The germline CDR1 and CDR2 sequences are MNHEY and SMNVEV (reference sequence). CDR3 length equals 14 residues. Trimming shortened V by 6 bases and J by 3 bases, and 14 bases separated the two germline ends. As DNA, the CDR3 is TGTGCCAGCAGCCACAGGGTTGGGAAAGAGACCCAGTACTTC. As protein: CASSHRVGKETQYF.

The V call is TRBV6-5, the J call TRBJ1-5; D remains unclear. CDR1 is MNHEY, CDR2 SVGAGI, per germline. V shed 2 bases and J shed 7 bases, with 6 bases lying between them. The CDR3 extends over 12 amino acids. The CDR3 reads CASSYGVQPQHF. DNA of the CDR3: TGTGCCAGCAGTTACGGGGTCCAGCCCCAGCATTTT.

This clone was seen once. This chain connects TRBV6-1 to TRBJ1-4; D unclear. Germline lookup yields CDR1 MNHNS and CDR2 SASEGT. Trimming removed 4 bases from V and 4 bases from J, with 10 bases in between. CDR3 size: 14 residues. The CDR3 sequence: CASSGRPSNEKLFF. The CDR3 DNA sequence: TGTGCCAGCAGTGGGAGACCGAGTAATGAAAAACTGTTTTTT.

Notes on this clone: Other nucleotide sequences from this sample produce the same CDR3. The chain recombines TRBV7-3 with TRBJ1-2, with 7 bases matching TRBD1. The CDR3 extends over 13 amino acids. The germline CDR1 and CDR2 sequences are SGHTA and FQGTGA. V trimming: 2 bases; J trimming: 7 bases; junction bases outside the gene matches: 4. CDR3 in amino acids: CASSLRQGGGYTF. The CDR3 region has the DNA TGTGCCAGCAGCTTACGCCAGGGGGGTGGCTACACCTTC.

The chain combines TRBV10-3 with TRBJ1-3, with 7 bases fitting TRBD1. Losses at the gene ends were 9 bases for V and 0 bases for J; bases not matched to a gene: 2. CDR1 and CDR2 from the germline V gene are ENHRY and SYGVKD. The CDR3 runs to 13 residues. DNA for the CDR3: TGTGCCATTGGACAGGTCTCTGGAAACACCATATATTTT. Its translation: CAIGQVSGNTIYF.

The chain combines TRBV28 with TRBJ1-2; a weak D match, TRBD1 (5 bases). The V end lost 1 base, the J end lost 8 bases, and 8 bases lay between the germline ends. The CDR3 contains 12 residues. Germline CDR1 MDHEN, CDR2 SYDVKM. For the CDR3, the DNA is TGTGCCAGCAGTTTATCAGGGTCAGGCTACACCTTC. Protein: CASSLSGSGYTF.

The rearrangement links TRBV4-3 to TRBJ1-1, with TRBD1 identical over 7 bases. The CDR3 sequence is 13 residues long. J was trimmed by 9 bases and V by 1 base; bases with no gene match: 5. The germline V gene has CDR1 LGHNA and CDR2 YSLEER. In nucleotides, the CDR3 is TGCGCCAGCAGCCAAGCCAGGGGGGGAAAAGCTTTCTTT. Amino acids: CASSQARGGKAFF.

The chain has TRBV4-2 and TRBJ1-5; D is perhaps TRBD1 (5 bases). Trimming left V 0 bases short and J 6 bases short, with 12 bases between. The CDR3 has 15 residues. Germline V gives CDR1 LGHNA, CDR2 YNFKEQ. This chain's CDR3 is CASSQEGQGGQPQHF. CDR3 bases: TGTGCCAGCAGCCAAGAGGGGCAGGGCGGTCAGCCCCAGCATTTT.

This chain links TRBV4-2 with TRBJ2-7, with unresolved D. This CDR3 has 16 amino acids. Germline V CDR1 and CDR2: LGHNA, YNFKEQ. Trimming pared 0 bases from V and 2 bases from J, leaving 14 bases between. CDR3 DNA sequence: TGTGCCAGCAGCCAAGAGAGCCAGCGTCGTACCTACGAGCAGTACTTC. This sequence encodes CASSQESQRRTYEQYF.

V usage is TRBV27 and J usage is TRBJ2-7, with D possibly being TRBD2 (6 bases). The CDR3 loop spans 13 amino acids. V dropped 10 bases and J dropped 3 bases, with 16 bases sitting between them. The germline V gene has CDR1 MNHEY and CDR2 SMNVEV (reference sequence). The CDR3 DNA sequence: TGTGCCACCAAGGGACTCCCGGACTACGAGCAGTACTTC. Its protein is CATKGLPDYEQYF.

The CDR3 is CASSISHSQPQHF. The CDR3 coding sequence is TGTGCCAGTAGTATCAGCCATTCTCAGCCCCAGCATTTT. V and J are TRBV19 and TRBJ1-5, with D uncertain. This CDR3 has 13 residues. V lost 3 bases and J lost 6, with 9 bases in between. Germline V CDR1 and CDR2: LNHDA, SQIVND (reference sequence).

The chain recombines TRBV7-9 with TRBJ2-7, with D uncertain. Germline CDR1 SEHNR, CDR2 FQNEAQ (reference sequence). Trimming pared 3 bases from V and 4 bases from J, leaving 10 bases between. The CDR3 length is 13 residues. CDR3 in amino acids: CASSFTPGYEQYF. Here the CDR3 DNA reads TGTGCCAGCAGCTTTACCCCCGGTTACGAGCAGTACTTC.

CDR3 sequence (DNA): TGTGCCAGTGCCCCCGGGACAGGGACCATGAACACTGAAGCTTTCTTT. It yields the protein CASAPGTGTMNTEAFF. The V gene is TRBV2, the J gene TRBJ1-1; 9 bases map to TRBD1. The germline V gene encodes CDR1 SNHLY and CDR2 FYNNEI. Trimming removed 9 bases from V and 0 bases from J; junction bases left unmatched: 11. The CDR3 is 16 residues long.

This chain uses TRBV4-3 with TRBJ2-5; 7 bases are shared with TRBD2. This CDR3 is built from 16 residues. Germline CDR1 and CDR2: LGHNA and YSLEER. V shed 1 base and J 0 bases; nucleotides not matched to a gene: 5. In DNA form, the CDR3 reads TGCGCCAGCAGCCAAGCGGGTAGCGGGTACCAAGAGACCCAGTACTTC. Translating gives CASSQAGSGYQETQYF.

The chain is built from TRBV4-2 and TRBJ2-3, with 10 bases lining up with TRBD2. Per the germline V gene, CDR1 is LGHNA and CDR2 is YNFKEQ. The trim removed 4 bases at V and 0 bases at J, leaving 7 bases unmatched. The CDR3 loop spans 17 amino acids. CDR3 region: CASSPRLAGGSTDTQYF. The DNA of the CDR3 is TGTGCCAGCAGCCCTAGATTAGCGGGGGGTAGCACAGATACGCAGTATTTT.

Of note for this clone: The junction departs from germline at one end; a sequencing error may be responsible. The rearrangement uses TRBV7-7 and TRBJ1-3, with D unclear. The CDR3 sequence is 21 residues long. Germline loops: CDR1 SSHAT, CDR2 FNYEAQ (reference sequence). The CDR3 spells CASSLDRVVVHVNSSGNTIYF. The CDR3 coding sequence is TGTGCTAGCAGCTTAGACCGCGTTGTTGTCCACGTTAACAGCTCTGGAAACACCATATATTTT.

This chain uses TRBV29-1 with TRBJ1-6, with a tentative D call TRBD1 (5 bases). Trimming left V 0 bases short and J 10 bases short, with 10 bases between. From germline, CDR1 is SQVTM and CDR2 ANQGSEA. The CDR3 runs to 13 residues. The CDR3 sequence: CSVEDPRGSPLHF. In nucleotides, the CDR3 is TGCAGCGTTGAAGATCCCCGGGGGTCACCCCTCCACTTT.

The V and J genes are TRBV5-6 and TRBJ2-3; tentatively, D is TRBD2 (5 bases). CDR1 is SGHDT, CDR2 YYEEEE, per germline. CDR3 length: 13 amino acids. V lost 1 base and J lost 3, with 6 bases in between. Here the CDR3 DNA reads TGTGCCAGCAGCTTGCCGGGGACAGATACGCAGTATTTT. The encoded protein is CASSLPGTDTQYF.

V usage is TRBV27 and J usage is TRBJ2-1; TRBD1 matches at 11 bases. The CDR3 spans 18 residues. Germline loops: CDR1 MNHEY, CDR2 SMNVEV (reference sequence). V was clipped by 6 bases and J by 7 bases; unmatched bases: 17. The CDR3 loop is CASSSIIGTGGIGNEQFF. CDR3 nucleotide sequence: TGTGCCAGCAGCTCTATTATAGGGACAGGGGGTATAGGAAATGAGCAGTTCTTC.

The chain combines TRBV11-2 with TRBJ2-7; a weak D match, TRBD1 (6 bases). CDR1 is SGHAT, CDR2 FQNNGV, per germline. Deletions cut 2 bases from V and 2 bases from J, with 13 bases between. This CDR3 region has 15 residues. CDR3 region: CASSLKGTPAYEQYF. Here the CDR3 DNA reads TGTGCCAGCAGCTTAAAAGGGACACCAGCCTACGAGCAGTACTTC.

The chain has TRBV19 and TRBJ2-5; 9 bases align to TRBD2. The CDR3 is 13 amino acids. Germline CDR1 is LNHDA and CDR2 is SQIVND (reference sequence). V was clipped by 7 bases and J by 5 bases; unmatched bases: 5. The CDR3 region has the DNA TGTGCCAGTAATAGCGGGGGCGGGGAGACCCAGTACTTC. Its translation is CASNSGGGETQYF. Complete variable domain (other parts from reference TRBV19 and TRBJ2-5): DGGITQSPKYLFRKEGQNVTLSCEQNLNHDAMYWYRQDPGQGLRLIYYSQIVNDFQKGDIAEGYSVSREKKESFPLTVTSAQKNPTAFYLCASNSGGGETQYFGPGTRLLVL.

A note on this clone: Other DNA sequences in this specimen translate into the identical CDR3. The chain is built from TRBV9 and TRBJ1-4, with no clear D. The V end was cut by 0 bases, the J end by 2 bases, with 5 bases between. Germline V lookup: CDR1 SGDLS, CDR2 YYNGEE. This CDR3 comprises 14 residues. Here the CDR3 DNA reads TGTGCCAGCAGCGTAGGAGGGACTAATGAAAAACTGTTTTTT. Amino acid sequence: CASSVGGTNEKLFF.